These 27 T cell receptor beta chains share one sample of origin, sequenced in a study of T cell responses to AZD1222 COVID-19 vaccine. The protocol was immunoSEQ multiplex PCR, while the TCRdb copy is restricted to in-frame clones and leaves out a portion. The sample includes 140,000 to 150,000 clones, about 90% of them seen just once. Sequenced here: peripheral blood, sampled 28 days after the second AZD1222 dose. The source of these receptors is an adult who received the AZD1222 COVID-19 vaccine.

The chain carries TRBV6-1 and TRBJ2-1; D remains unclear. The V and J ends lost 1 base and 13 bases respectively, with 14 bases between them. The CDR3 covers 13 residues. From germline, CDR1 is MNHNS and CDR2 SASEGT. For the CDR3, the DNA is TGTGCCAGCAGTGAAGACAGAGAAACTGATCAGTTCTTC. Translating it yields CASSEDRETDQFF.

A few counts support this clone. The chain has TRBV4-2 and TRBJ2-7; 8 bases match TRBD2. CDR1 is LGHNA and CDR2 is YNFKEQ in the germline V gene. The junction had 10 bases not matched to a gene; V was cut back by 3 bases and J by 6 bases. The CDR3 covers 15 residues. CDR3 coding DNA: TGTGCCAGCAGCCAGCGACAGTGGGCGGGGGGCGAGCAGTACTTC. Translating gives CASSQRQWAGGEQYF.

The V and J genes are TRBV10-3 and TRBJ2-2; 10 bases are a match to TRBD1. The V gene's germline CDR1 is ENHRY and CDR2 SYGVKD. Germline trimming cut 8 bases from V and 4 bases from J; bases unmatched to any gene: 7. This CDR3 is built from 15 residues. The CDR3 is CAIALTGGSTGELFF. The CDR3 nucleotides are TGTGCCATCGCCTTGACAGGGGGCTCCACCGGGGAGCTGTTTTTT.

This chain connects TRBV19 to TRBJ1-5, with TRBD1 identical over 11 bases. V lost 6 bases to trimming and J lost 6 bases; unmatched junction nucleotides: 13. Germline CDR1 reads LNHDA; CDR2 reads SQIVND (reference sequence). This CDR3 has 17 amino acids. This CDR3 reads CASSLKKRTGGGQPQHF. The CDR3 nucleotides read TGTGCCAGTAGCCTTAAAAAAAGGACAGGGGGCGGTCAGCCCCAGCATTTT.

The chain combines TRBV30 with TRBJ1-2; D is unclear. The germline CDR1 and CDR2 sequences are GTSNPN and SVGIG (reference sequence). The CDR3 length is 11 residues. V was trimmed by 4 bases and J by 7 bases, leaving 10 bases between them. CDR3 protein: CAWIGRGGYTF. CDR3 coding DNA: TGTGCCTGGATAGGACGAGGTGGCTACACCTTC.

The chain links TRBV7-2 to TRBJ2-1, with 8 bases lining up with TRBD1. The CDR3 has 15 amino acids. Germline V lookup: CDR1 SGHTA, CDR2 FQGNSA. V was pared by 10 bases and J by 5 bases, with 13 bases of the junction left unmatched. This CDR3 is CATARSGTGNNEQFF. In DNA, the CDR3 is TGTGCCACCGCGAGGAGTGGGACAGGAAACAATGAGCAGTTCTTC.

The chain links TRBV18 to TRBJ2-1; TRBD1 agrees at 12 bases. Per the germline V gene, CDR1 is KGHSH and CDR2 is LQKENI. The CDR3 extends over 14 amino acids. Losses at the gene ends were 3 bases for V and 9 bases for J; bases not matched to a gene: 3. The CDR3 bases are TGTGCCAGCTCACCGGGACAGGGGGCAGGTGAGCAGTTCTTC. It yields the protein CASSPGQGAGEQFF.

This chain joins TRBV4-3 and TRBJ2-1, with 8 nucleotides matching TRBD2. This CDR3 comprises 13 residues. CDR1 and CDR2 from the germline V gene are LGHNA and YSLEER. The junction had 5 bases not matched to a gene; V was cut back by 0 bases and J by 13 bases. This CDR3 reads CASSQDRSGSQFF. CDR3 DNA: TGCGCCAGCAGCCAAGATAGAAGCGGGAGTCAGTTCTTC.

This chain connects TRBV7-9 to TRBJ1-1; D is unclear. The CDR3 has 14 amino acids. Germline V CDR1 and CDR2: SEHNR, FQNEAQ (reference sequence). Between the trimmed V and J ends, which lost 1 base and 4 bases, there was a span of 10 bases. The CDR3 spells CASSLGVVGTEAFF. The CDR3 bases are TGTGCCAGCAGCTTAGGAGTGGTGGGCACTGAAGCTTTCTTT. The whole variable domain, filled in from reference TRBV7-9 and TRBJ1-1, reads DTGVSQNPRHKITKRGQNVTFRCDPISEHNRLYWYRQTLGQGPEFLTYFQNEAQLEKSRLLSDRFSAERPKGSFSTLEIQRTEQGDSAMYLCASSLGVVGTEAFFGQGTRLTVV.

V and J are TRBV6-1 and TRBJ2-5, with D uncertain. The V end lost 1 base, the J end lost 5 bases, and 11 bases lay between the germline ends. Germline CDR1 and CDR2: MNHNS and SASEGT. The CDR3 consists of 14 residues. CDR3 DNA sequence: TGTGCCAGCAGTGAAGTCCGGCAGAGTGAGACCCAGTACTTC. Its translation is CASSEVRQSETQYF.

This clone came up once. One end of the junction is discordant with germline, which a read error may explain. This chain uses TRBV9 with TRBJ1-2; D remains ambiguous. The CDR3 contains 14 residues. CDR1 is SGDLS, CDR2 YYNGEE, per germline. CDR3: CASSLLEFNYGCTF. CDR3 coding DNA: TGTGCCAGCAGCCTATTGGAATTCAACTATGGCTGCACCTTC.

The chain employs TRBV12-5 and TRBJ1-2; D call uncertain. The CDR3 covers 16 residues. Per germline, CDR1 LGHNT and CDR2 FRNRAP. The V end lost 4 bases, the J end lost 6 bases, and 21 bases lay between the germline ends. This CDR3 is CASGSDGGGFRHGYTF. The CDR3 coding sequence is TGTGCTAGTGGTTCCGATGGAGGTGGCTTCCGCCATGGCTACACCTTC.

This clone was seen a few times. This chain connects TRBV30 to TRBJ2-2, with D uncertain. This CDR3 is built from 15 residues. Trimming removed 0 bases at V and 4 bases at J, with 12 bases between. Germline CDR1 GTSNPN, CDR2 SVGIG (reference sequence). The CDR3 sequence: CAWSVMELFTGELFF. CDR3 DNA: TGTGCCTGGAGTGTAATGGAGCTTTTCACCGGGGAGCTGTTTTTT.

The chain's CDR3 is CATSDRGPEAFF. Here the CDR3 DNA reads TGTGCCACCTCGGACAGGGGGCCTGAAGCTTTCTTT. V usage is TRBV10-3 and J usage is TRBJ1-1, with 11 bases aligning to TRBD1. The length of the CDR3 is 12 residues. Germline V gives CDR1 ENHRY, CDR2 SYGVKD. After removal of 10 bases from V and 6 bases from J, the junction contained 4 bases not matched to a gene.

V is TRBV3-1 (or the pseudogene TRBV3-2) and J is TRBJ2-7; D is unclear. The V gene's germline CDR1 is LGHDT and CDR2 YNNKEL (reference sequence). Deletions cut 5 bases from V and 8 bases from J, with 19 bases between. This CDR3 is built from 14 residues. The CDR3 DNA reads as TGTGCCAGCAGCGCCGGTAGTACGATGTTCAAGCAGTACTTC. This codes for CASSAGSTMFKQYF.

This clone was seen only once. The CDR3 coding sequence is TGTGCCGCCAACTGGGGCAATGAGCAGTTCTTC. Translation: CAANWGNEQFF. The rearrangement links TRBV19 to TRBJ2-1; D ambiguous. The germline V gene encodes CDR1 LNHDA and CDR2 SQIVND (reference sequence). The V gene lost 11 bases and the J gene lost 6 bases, with 11 bases spanning the gap. This CDR3 has 11 residues. Complete variable domain (other parts from reference TRBV19 and TRBJ2-1): DGGITQSPKYLFRKEGQNVTLSCEQNLNHDAMYWYRQDPGQGLRLIYYSQIVNDFQKGDIAEGYSVSREKKESFPLTVTSAQKNPTAFYLCAANWGNEQFFGPGTRLTVL.

The chain recombines TRBV18 with TRBJ1-1, with D possibly matching TRBD1 (5 bases). The CDR3 length is 15 residues. V lost 3 bases to trimming and J lost 0 bases, with 11 bases between them. Germline CDR1 reads KGHSH; CDR2 reads LQKENI. CDR3 residues: CASSPYDSLNTEAFF. The DNA of the CDR3 is TGTGCCAGCTCACCGTACGACAGCTTGAACACTGAAGCTTTCTTT.

V gene TRBV5-5 combines with J gene TRBJ2-3; D assignment may be TRBD1 or TRBD2 (5 bases each). This CDR3 has 18 amino acids. The germline V and J ends were trimmed by 2 bases and 5 bases, with 24 bases remaining between them. Germline loops: CDR1 SGHKS, CDR2 YYEKEE (reference sequence). CDR3 coding DNA: TGTGCCAGCAGCTTACATATGCCGGGACGTAGAGTGGTAGATACGCAGTATTTT. Its translation: CASSLHMPGRRVVDTQYF.

This chain connects TRBV29-1 to TRBJ2-5; D might be TRBD1 or TRBD2, each matching 6 bases. Germline-derived CDR1 and CDR2 are SQVTM and ANQGSEA. The length of the CDR3 is 14 residues. The germline V and J ends were trimmed by 7 bases and 0 bases, with 15 bases remaining between them. The CDR3 region is CSADDRTNQETQYF. In DNA form, the CDR3 reads TGCAGCGCCGATGACAGGACTAACCAAGAGACCCAGTACTTC.

This clone was picked up a small number of times. The chain uses TRBV7-9 and TRBJ2-1; a weak D match, TRBD1 (6 bases). V was trimmed by 6 bases and J by 8 bases, leaving 23 bases between them. Germline CDR1 is SEHNR and CDR2 is FQNEAQ (reference sequence). The CDR3 spans 16 residues. The DNA of the CDR3 is TGTGCCAGCAGACGAACAGGGTCCCCGAGTTGGGATGAGCAGTTCTTC. This gives the protein CASRRTGSPSWDEQFF.

CDR3 protein: CASSLGQSYGYTF. DNA for the CDR3: TGTGCCAGCAGCCTGGGACAGTCCTATGGCTACACCTTC. V and J are TRBV7-9 and TRBJ1-2; the match to TRBD1 covers 7 bases. With V trimmed by 5 bases and J by 4 bases, 4 bases remained unmatched. In germline, CDR1 is SEHNR, CDR2 FQNEAQ (reference sequence). The CDR3 covers 13 residues.

The V gene is TRBV15, the J gene TRBJ1-5; D ambiguous. Trimming stripped 5 bases from V and 2 bases from J, with 7 bases between. This CDR3 has 13 residues. Germline loops: CDR1 LNHNV, CDR2 YYDKDF (reference sequence). The CDR3 nucleotides read TGTGCCACCAGCCCGACACGCAATCAGCCCCAGCATTTT. Protein: CATSPTRNQPQHF.

The rearrangement links TRBV4-3 to TRBJ2-7; 8 nucleotides agree with TRBD1. Trimming removed 1 base from V and 5 bases from J; junction bases left unmatched: 7. This CDR3 comprises 15 residues. CDR1 and CDR2 from the germline V gene are LGHNA and YSLEER. DNA of the CDR3: TGCGCCAGCAGCCAAGGGAACGGACAGGGCCACGAGCAGTACTTC. Translating gives CASSQGNGQGHEQYF.

This clone came up many times. The chain has TRBV18 and TRBJ1-2; 8 bases are a match to TRBD1. From germline, CDR1 is KGHSH and CDR2 LQKENI. The CDR3 sequence is 14 residues long. The V gene end was trimmed by 2 bases and the J gene end by 5 bases; junction bases not matched to a gene: 4. CDR3 amino acids: CASSPSDRGYGYTF. CDR3 in DNA: TGTGCCAGCTCACCATCCGACAGGGGTTATGGCTACACCTTC.

The V and J genes are TRBV6-4 and TRBJ1-1; D possibly corresponds to TRBD1 (5 bases). Trimming cost V 2 bases and J 8 bases, with 9 bases left between them. The CDR3 has 12 residues. CDR1 MRHNA and CDR2 SNTAGT come from the germline V gene. CDR3 coding DNA: TGTGCCAGCAGTGACGGGGCAGGGGAAGCTTTCTTT. Translated: CASSDGAGEAFF.

The chain links TRBV18 to TRBJ1-2, with 10 positions matching TRBD1. The junction had 9 bases not matched to a gene; V was cut back by 3 bases and J by 8 bases. This CDR3 is 15 amino acids long. Germline CDR1 is KGHSH and CDR2 is LQKENI. CDR3 coding DNA: TGTGCCAGCTCACCCTGGACAGGGGGACGTTACGGCTACACCTTC. It yields the protein CASSPWTGGRYGYTF.

This clone showed up many times. The chain joins TRBV30 to TRBJ2-1; 10 nucleotides agree with TRBD1. V shed 1 base and J 7 bases; nucleotides not matched to a gene: 7. In germline, CDR1 is GTSNPN, CDR2 SVGIG (reference sequence). CDR3 length equals 15 residues. DNA of the CDR3: TGTGCCTGGAGTGCCCGACAGGGGGCGCAGAATGAGCAGTTCTTC. Its translation is CAWSARQGAQNEQFF.